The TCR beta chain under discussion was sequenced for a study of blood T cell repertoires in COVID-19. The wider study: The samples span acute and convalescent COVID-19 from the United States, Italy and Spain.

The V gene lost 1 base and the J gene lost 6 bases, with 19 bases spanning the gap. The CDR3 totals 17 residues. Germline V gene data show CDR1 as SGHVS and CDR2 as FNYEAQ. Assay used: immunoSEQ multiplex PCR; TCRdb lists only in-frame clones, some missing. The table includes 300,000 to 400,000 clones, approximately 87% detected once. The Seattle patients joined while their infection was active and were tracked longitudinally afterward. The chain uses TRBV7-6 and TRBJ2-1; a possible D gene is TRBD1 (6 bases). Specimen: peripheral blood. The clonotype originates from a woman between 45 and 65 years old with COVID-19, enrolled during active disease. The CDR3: CASSLEVSGAQGNEQFF. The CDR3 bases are TGTGCCAGCAGCTTAGAAGTCTCAGGGGCACAGGGCAATGAGCAGTTCTTC.